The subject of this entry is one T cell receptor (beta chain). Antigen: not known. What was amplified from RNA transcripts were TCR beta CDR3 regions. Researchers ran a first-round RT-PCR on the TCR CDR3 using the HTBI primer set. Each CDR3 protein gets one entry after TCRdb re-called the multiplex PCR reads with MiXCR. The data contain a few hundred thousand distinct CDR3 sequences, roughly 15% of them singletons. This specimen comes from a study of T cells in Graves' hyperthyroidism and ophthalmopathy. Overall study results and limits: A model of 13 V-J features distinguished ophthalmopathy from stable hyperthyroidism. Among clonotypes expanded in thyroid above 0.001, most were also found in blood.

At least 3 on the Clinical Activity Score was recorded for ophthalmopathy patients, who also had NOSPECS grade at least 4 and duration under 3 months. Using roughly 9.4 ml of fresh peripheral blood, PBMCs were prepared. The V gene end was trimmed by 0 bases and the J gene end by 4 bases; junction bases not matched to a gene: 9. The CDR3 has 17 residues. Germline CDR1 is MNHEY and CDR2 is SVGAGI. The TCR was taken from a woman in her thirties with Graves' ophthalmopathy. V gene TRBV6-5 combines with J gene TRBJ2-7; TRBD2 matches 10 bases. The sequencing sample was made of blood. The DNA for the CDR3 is TGTGCCAGCAGTTACTCGCGCGGACTAGCGGCCCCGTACGAGCAGTACTTC. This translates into CASSYSRGLAAPYEQYF.